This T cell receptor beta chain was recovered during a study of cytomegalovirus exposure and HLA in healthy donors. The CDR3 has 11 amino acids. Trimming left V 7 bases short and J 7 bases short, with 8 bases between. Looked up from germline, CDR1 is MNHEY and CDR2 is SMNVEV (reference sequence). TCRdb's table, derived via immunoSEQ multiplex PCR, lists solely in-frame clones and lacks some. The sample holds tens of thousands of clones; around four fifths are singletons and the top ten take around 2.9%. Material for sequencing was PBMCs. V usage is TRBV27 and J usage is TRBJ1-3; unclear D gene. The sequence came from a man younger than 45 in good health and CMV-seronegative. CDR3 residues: CASTEGNTIYF. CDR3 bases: TGTGCCAGCACGGAGGGCAACACCATATATTTT.